These 7 T cell receptor beta chains share one sample of origin, sequenced in a study of T-cell reconstitution after alpha-beta-depleted transplantation in children. Unique molecular identifiers were incorporated during preparation of the TCRbeta library. TCRdb fed the PCR reads into MiXCR, producing one record per CDR3 protein. The sample consists of about a million distinct CDR3 sequences, around 30% of them appearing once. The source was PBMCs, mostly from graft donor cells, collected 360 days after TCRalphabeta/CD19-depleted stem cell transplant. These receptors originate from a boy under two years old who had a stem cell transplant for SCID, so the T cells may come from the graft donor.

This chain joins TRBV6-5 and TRBJ1-4; 8 bases match TRBD1. The V gene end was trimmed by 2 bases and the J gene end by 8 bases; junction bases not matched to a gene: 7. CDR1 is MNHEY, CDR2 SVGAGI, per germline. This CDR3 has 15 residues. Here the CDR3 reads CASSYPQGAGEKLFF. The CDR3 DNA follows: TGTGCCAGCAGTTACCCTCAGGGGGCAGGGGAAAAACTGTTTTTT.

This rearrangement joins TRBV4-3 to TRBJ1-2; 7 bases fit TRBD1. V trimming: 3 bases; J trimming: 0 bases; junction bases outside the gene matches: 13. From germline, CDR1 is LGHNA and CDR2 YSLEER. CDR3 length equals 18 residues. The CDR3 spells CASSQEDSGGQANYGYTF. The CDR3 coding sequence is TGCGCCAGCAGCCAGGAAGATAGTGGCGGACAGGCTAACTATGGCTACACCTTC.

This clonotype has only one observation. The rearrangement links TRBV6-5 to TRBJ1-2; 9 positions agree with TRBD1. This CDR3 region has 15 residues. Germline values: CDR1 MNHEY, CDR2 SVGAGI. After removal of 2 bases from V and 6 bases from J, the junction contained 7 bases not matched to a gene. CDR3 DNA: TGTGCCAGCAGTTACCGTCCGGGACAGGGAAATGGCTACACCTTC. Translating it yields CASSYRPGQGNGYTF.

This rearrangement joins TRBV20-1 to TRBJ2-1, with D tentatively TRBD2 (6 bases). V lost 1 base to trimming and J lost 5 bases, with 21 bases between them. The CDR3 has 17 residues. Per germline, CDR1 DFQATT and CDR2 SNEGSKA (reference sequence). CDR3 region: CSARGGVRGKGDNEQFF. The CDR3 DNA sequence: TGCAGTGCTAGAGGGGGGGTACGGGGAAAAGGGGACAATGAGCAGTTCTTC.

This clonotype was found a few times. The rearrangement links TRBV28 to TRBJ1-1; a possible D gene is TRBD1 (6 bases). Trimming shortened V by 4 bases and J by 1 base, and 10 bases separated the two germline ends. CDR3 size: 14 residues. CDR1 and CDR2 from the germline V gene are MDHEN and SYDVKM. CDR3 in amino acids: CASSWTAPNTEAFF. The CDR3 coding sequence is TGTGCCAGCAGTTGGACAGCCCCGAACACTGAAGCTTTCTTT.

The rearrangement joins TRBV4-1 to TRBJ2-7; no reliable D call. CDR3 size: 17 residues. Trimming took 0 bases from V and 1 from J, leaving 16 bases between them. CDR1 and CDR2 from the germline V gene are MGHRA and YSYEKL. CDR3 bases: TGCGCCAGCAGCCAAGATTCACCCTTCCCGTTTTCCTACGAGCAGTACTTC. It yields the protein CASSQDSPFPFSYEQYF.

This clonotype has a handful of counts. The chain couples TRBV7-8 to TRBJ2-3, with D perhaps matching TRBD2 (6 bases). V was cut by 0 bases and J by 2 bases, with 18 bases left in between. This CDR3 comprises 18 residues. CDR1 and CDR2 (germline): SGHVS, FQNEAQ. The CDR3 DNA is TGTGCCAGCAGCTTAGCCCTAGTCGGCGGGGAACTCACAGATACGCAGTATTTT. This gives the protein CASSLALVGGELTDTQYF. The complete variable domain, with remaining parts taken from reference TRBV7-8 and TRBJ2-3, reads GAGVSQSPRYKVAKRGQDVALRCDPISGHVSLFWYQQALGQGPEFLTYFQNEAQLDKSGLPSDRFFAERPEGSVSTLKIQRTQQEDSAVYLCASSLALVGGELTDTQYFGPGTRLTVL.